The following is a TCR beta chain sequence with its context. Its antigen is not known. This record belongs to a study of shared clonotypes between healthy human individuals. Findings and caveats of the study: Naive CD4 clonotypes were shared across several donors at roughly 5%. Investigators expected sequencing depth to affect clonotype sharing among donors. Despite large depth, rarefaction showed incomplete sorted-subset sequencing.

Per sorted-subset replicate PCR, input was approximately 180 ng DNA, representing around 28,000 T cell genomes. Repertoires were generated with immunoSEQ multiplex PCR, while TCRdb's copy carries only in-frame clones and drops some. The table has roughly 2.4 million clones, approximately 96% seen once. The CDR3 contains 15 residues. V was cut by 0 bases and J by 6 bases, with 13 bases left in between. Germline V gene lookup returns CDR1 SGHRS and CDR2 YFSETQ. Sequences were obtained from naive CD4+ T cells sorted from blood. Subset denoted: CD45RA+ positively selected. The source is a man aged 18 to 30 in good health. The chain combines TRBV5-1 with TRBJ2-1, with D possibly matching TRBD2 (6 bases). The CDR3 DNA sequence: TGCGCCAGCAGCTTGGTGGCGGGGATCCTCAATGAGCAGTTCTTC. Protein product: CASSLVAGILNEQFF.